Listed here are 9 T cell receptor beta chains from one sample, sequenced in a study of shared clonotypes between healthy human individuals. Here immunoSEQ multiplex PCR was the method, and the copy in TCRdb shows in-frame clones only, minus some. The sample includes roughly 640,000 clones, around 74% of them seen just once. Sequenced: memory CD4+ T cells sorted from blood. Subset in this sample: CD45RA-negative fraction. The source of these receptors is a woman aged 30 to 39 in good health.

This rearrangement joins TRBV29-1 to TRBJ1-1, with a weak D call TRBD1 (5 bases). The CDR3 spans 11 residues. Germline V CDR1 and CDR2: SQVTM, ANQGSEA. Trimming shortened V by 7 bases and J by 7 bases, and 13 bases separated the two germline ends. CDR3 sequence reads: CSGIRGSEAFF. The CDR3 bases are TGCAGCGGGATACGGGGGAGTGAAGCTTTCTTT.

V usage is TRBV7-7 and J usage is TRBJ2-1; 9 nucleotides agree with TRBD2. CDR1 and CDR2 (germline): SSHAT, FNYEAQ (reference sequence). The CDR3 covers 15 residues. Losses at the gene ends were 6 bases for V and 4 bases for J; bases not matched to a gene: 7. The DNA for the CDR3 is TGTGCCAGCAGTGAGTCTAGCGGGGAGTACAATGAGCAGTTCTTC. It is translated as CASSESSGEYNEQFF.

The chain links TRBV7-7 to TRBJ2-1, with 11 bases lining up with TRBD2. Per the germline V gene, CDR1 is SSHAT and CDR2 is FNYEAQ (reference sequence). This CDR3 comprises 14 residues. V gave up 5 bases and J gave up 8 bases; unmatched junction bases: 5. The CDR3 bases are TGTGCCAGCAGCCCAATAGCGGGAGGGCATGAGCAGTTCTTC. Translating gives CASSPIAGGHEQFF.

The chain links TRBV7-9 to TRBJ2-1, with D maybe TRBD2 (6 bases). Germline values: CDR1 SEHNR, CDR2 FQNEAQ (reference sequence). This CDR3 is 17 amino acids long. Trimming removed 2 bases from V and 0 bases from J, with 14 bases in between. The CDR3 is CASSLRARGSSYNEQFF. Here the CDR3 DNA reads TGTGCCAGCAGCTTAAGAGCTCGGGGGAGCTCCTACAATGAGCAGTTCTTC.

The chain links TRBV5-8 to TRBJ1-1, with 7 bases matching TRBD1. The J segment lost 6 bases and the V segment lost 2 bases, leaving 7 bases of the junction unmatched. CDR3 length: 14 residues. Germline lookup yields CDR1 SGHTS and CDR2 YDEGEE. The DNA for the CDR3 is TGTGCCAGCAGCTTACTAAGGGGGCAAGCTGAAGCTTTCTTT. Amino acids: CASSLLRGQAEAFF.

This clone was observed a few times. V is TRBV7-2 and J is TRBJ2-2; the D gene is possibly TRBD2 (5 bases). CDR3 length: 17 residues. Germline CDR1 SGHTA, CDR2 FQGNSA. Trimming removed 2 bases at V and 2 bases at J, with 15 bases between. The CDR3: CASSLRPIGVNTGELFF. CDR3 nucleotide sequence: TGTGCCAGCAGCTTAAGGCCTATCGGGGTCAACACCGGGGAGCTGTTTTTT.

This chain joins TRBV7-2 and TRBJ2-7, with unresolved D. Trimming pared 7 bases from V and 7 bases from J, leaving 14 bases between. This CDR3 contains 12 residues. Germline-derived CDR1 and CDR2 are SGHTA and FQGNSA. CDR3 residues: CASTINLGEQYF. The CDR3, as DNA: TGTGCCAGCACCATTAATCTGGGGGAGCAGTACTTC.

The CDR3: CASSGLAGVTGELFF. The CDR3 DNA sequence: TGTGCCAGCAGTGGACTAGCGGGAGTCACCGGGGAGCTGTTTTTT. The chain uses TRBV9 and TRBJ2-2, with 13 bases aligning to TRBD2. With V trimmed by 5 bases and J by 4 bases, 2 bases remained unmatched. Germline V gives CDR1 SGDLS, CDR2 YYNGEE. The length of the CDR3 is 15 residues.

The chain is built from TRBV5-4 and TRBJ2-1, with no clear D. V was shortened by 0 bases and J by 4 bases, with 8 bases between the two germline ends. Germline CDR1 and CDR2: SGHNT and YYREEE (reference sequence). The CDR3 length is 14 residues. The CDR3 loop reads CASSLVPIYNEQFF. In nucleotides, the CDR3 is TGTGCCAGCAGCTTGGTACCGATATACAATGAGCAGTTCTTC.